The present TCR beta chain was sequenced within a study of blood T cell repertoires in COVID-19. Germline loops: CDR1 SGDLS, CDR2 YYNGEE. Trimming took off 7 bases at V and 3 bases at J, with 11 bases between the two ends. The CDR3 spans 13 residues. Original data processing: Reference gene primer amplification in the assay estimated nucleated cell counts. The data were produced by immunoSEQ multiplex PCR, yet TCRdb's version contains in-frame clones alone and is incomplete. V, J and clone size derive from that table, while D and trimming were established from the DNA sequence. The sample yields about 260,000 clones, around 92% seen once.

The sample consisted of peripheral blood. The chain carries TRBV9 and TRBJ1-3; D is uncertain. The TCR originated in a person aged 18 to 29 with COVID-19, enrolled during active disease. The chain's CDR3 is CASCRGSGNTIYF. The CDR3 region has the DNA TGTGCCAGCTGCCGGGGAAGTGGAAACACCATATATTTT. Full variable domain (remainder filled in from reference TRBV9 and TRBJ1-3): DSGVTQTPKHLITATGQRVTLRCSPRSGDLSVYWYQQSLDQGLQFLIQYYNGEERAKGNILERFSAQQFPDLHSELNLSSLELGDSALYFCASCRGSGNTIYFGEGSWLTVV.